This note documents a single T cell receptor (beta chain) sequence. The antigen is not known. The record originates from a study of T cell responses to AZD1222 COVID-19 vaccine. Study results and limitations: Repertoires were obtained only post-peak T cell response.

Generated by immunoSEQ multiplex PCR, the TCRdb table keeps only in-frame clones and is missing some. The table shows some 170,000 clones, with roughly nine tenths occurring only once. Germline V gives CDR1 SGHAT, CDR2 FQNNGV. This CDR3 has 18 amino acids. After removal of 4 bases from V and 0 bases from J, the junction contained 14 bases not matched to a gene. Sample: peripheral blood, taken on day 0 of AZD1222 vaccination. The receptor was isolated from an adult in good health. V and J are TRBV11-2 and TRBJ1-1; 7 nucleotides align to TRBD1. CDR3 sequence: CASSSPLGRGVLNTEAFF. In DNA, the CDR3 is TGTGCCAGCAGCTCTCCCCTCGGCAGGGGGGTATTGAACACTGAAGCTTTCTTT.